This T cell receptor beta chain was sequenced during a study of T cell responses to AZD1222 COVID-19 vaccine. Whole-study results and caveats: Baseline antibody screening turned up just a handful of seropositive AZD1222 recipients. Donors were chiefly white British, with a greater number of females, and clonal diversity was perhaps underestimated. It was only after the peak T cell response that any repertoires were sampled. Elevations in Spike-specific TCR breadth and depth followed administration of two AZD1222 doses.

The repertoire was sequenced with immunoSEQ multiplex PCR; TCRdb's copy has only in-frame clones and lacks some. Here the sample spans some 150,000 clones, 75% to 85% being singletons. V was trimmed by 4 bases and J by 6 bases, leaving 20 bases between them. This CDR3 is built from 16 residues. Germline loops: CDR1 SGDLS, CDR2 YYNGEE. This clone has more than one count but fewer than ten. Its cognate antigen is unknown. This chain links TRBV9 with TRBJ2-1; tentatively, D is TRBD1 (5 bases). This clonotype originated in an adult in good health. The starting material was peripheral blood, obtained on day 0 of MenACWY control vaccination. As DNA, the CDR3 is TGTGCCAGCAGCCGGAATAGGGGTCGTGGTAGCAATGAGCAGTTCTTC. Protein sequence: CASSRNRGRGSNEQFF.